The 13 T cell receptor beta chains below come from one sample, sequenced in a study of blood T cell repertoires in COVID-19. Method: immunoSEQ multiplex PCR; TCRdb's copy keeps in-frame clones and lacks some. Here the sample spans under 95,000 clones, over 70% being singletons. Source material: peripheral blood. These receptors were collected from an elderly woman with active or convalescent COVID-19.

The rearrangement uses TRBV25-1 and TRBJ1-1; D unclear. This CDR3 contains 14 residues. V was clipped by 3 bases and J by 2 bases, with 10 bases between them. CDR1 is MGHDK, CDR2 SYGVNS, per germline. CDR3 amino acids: CASSDPSTNTEAFF. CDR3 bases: TGTGCCAGCAGTGATCCGTCAACTAACACTGAAGCTTTCTTT.

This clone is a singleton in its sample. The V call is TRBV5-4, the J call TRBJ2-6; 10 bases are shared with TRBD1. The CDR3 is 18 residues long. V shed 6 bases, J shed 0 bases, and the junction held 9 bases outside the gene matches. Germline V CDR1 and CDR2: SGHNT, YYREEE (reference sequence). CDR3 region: CASTRQGASPSGANVLTF. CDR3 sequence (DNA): TGTGCCAGCACCAGACAGGGGGCGAGTCCCTCTGGGGCCAACGTCCTGACTTTC.

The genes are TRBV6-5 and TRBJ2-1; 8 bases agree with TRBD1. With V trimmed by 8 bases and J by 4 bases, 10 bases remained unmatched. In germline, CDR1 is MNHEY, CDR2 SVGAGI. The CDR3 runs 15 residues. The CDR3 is CASAEDRGQYNEQFF. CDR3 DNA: TGTGCCAGCGCAGAAGACAGGGGCCAGTACAATGAGCAGTTCTTC.

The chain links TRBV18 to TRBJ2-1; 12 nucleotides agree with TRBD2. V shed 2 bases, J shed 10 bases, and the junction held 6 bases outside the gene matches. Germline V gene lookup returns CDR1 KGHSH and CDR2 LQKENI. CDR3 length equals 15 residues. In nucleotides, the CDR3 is TGTGCCAGCTCACCAAACGCTAGCGGGAGGGGCGAGCAGTTCTTC. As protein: CASSPNASGRGEQFF.

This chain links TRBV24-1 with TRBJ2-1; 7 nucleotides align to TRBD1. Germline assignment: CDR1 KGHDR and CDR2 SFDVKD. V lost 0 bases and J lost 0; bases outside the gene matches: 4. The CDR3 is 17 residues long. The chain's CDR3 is CATSDLQRDSSYNEQFF. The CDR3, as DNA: TGTGCCACCAGTGATTTGCAGAGGGACAGCTCCTACAATGAGCAGTTCTTC.

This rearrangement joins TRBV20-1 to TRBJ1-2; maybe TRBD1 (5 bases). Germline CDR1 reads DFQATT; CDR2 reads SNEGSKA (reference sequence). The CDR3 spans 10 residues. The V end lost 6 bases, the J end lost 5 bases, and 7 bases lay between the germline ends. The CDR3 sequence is CSAPGYGYTF. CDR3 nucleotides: TGCAGTGCCCCAGGGTATGGCTACACCTTC.

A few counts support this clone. This CDR3 is CASSQASSSSNQPQHF. The CDR3 DNA reads as TGTGCCAGCAGCCAAGCTAGCTCCTCTAGCAATCAGCCCCAGCATTTT. The rearrangement links TRBV3-1 (or the pseudogene TRBV3-2) to TRBJ1-5; the D is unclear. Germline values: CDR1 LGHDT, CDR2 YNNKEL (reference sequence). CDR3 length: 16 residues. V lost 1 base and J 0 bases, leaving 10 bases between the germline ends.

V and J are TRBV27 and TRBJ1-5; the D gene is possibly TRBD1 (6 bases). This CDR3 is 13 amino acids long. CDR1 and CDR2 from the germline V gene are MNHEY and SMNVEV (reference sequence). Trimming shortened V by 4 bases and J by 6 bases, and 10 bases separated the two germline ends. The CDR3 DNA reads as TGTGCCAGCAGTTGGGGGCCTCTTCAGCCCCAGCATTTT. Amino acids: CASSWGPLQPQHF.

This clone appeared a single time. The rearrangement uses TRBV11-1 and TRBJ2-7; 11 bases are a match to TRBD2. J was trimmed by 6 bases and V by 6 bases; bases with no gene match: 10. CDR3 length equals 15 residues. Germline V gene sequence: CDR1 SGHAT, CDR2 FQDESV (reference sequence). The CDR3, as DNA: TGTGCCAGCAGACCTACTAGCGGGAGAGTAACCGAGCAGTACTTC. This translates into CASRPTSGRVTEQYF.

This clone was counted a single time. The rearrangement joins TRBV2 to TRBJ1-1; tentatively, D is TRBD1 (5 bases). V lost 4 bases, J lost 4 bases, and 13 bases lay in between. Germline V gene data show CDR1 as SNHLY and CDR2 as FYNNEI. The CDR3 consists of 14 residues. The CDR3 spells CASSVDGGGTEAFF. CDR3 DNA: TGTGCCAGCAGTGTGGACGGGGGGGGCACTGAAGCTTTCTTT. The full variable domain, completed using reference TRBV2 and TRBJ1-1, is EPEVTQTPSHQVTQMGQEVILRCVPISNHLYFYWYRQILGQKVEFLVSFYNNEISEKSEIFDDQFSVERPDGSNFTLKIRSTKLEDSAMYFCASSVDGGGTEAFFGQGTRLTVV.

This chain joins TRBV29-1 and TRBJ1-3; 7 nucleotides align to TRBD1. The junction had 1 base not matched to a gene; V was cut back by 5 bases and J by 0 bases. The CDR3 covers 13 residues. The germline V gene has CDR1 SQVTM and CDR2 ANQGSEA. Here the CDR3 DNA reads TGCAGCGTTCAGGGGGTCTCTGGAAACACCATATATTTT. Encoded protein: CSVQGVSGNTIYF.

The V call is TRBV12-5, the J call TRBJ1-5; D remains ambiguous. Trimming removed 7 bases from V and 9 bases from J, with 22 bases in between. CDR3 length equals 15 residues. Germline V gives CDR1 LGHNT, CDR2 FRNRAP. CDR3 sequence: CASELDSLRSWPQHF. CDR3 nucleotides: TGTGCTAGTGAGCTCGACTCGTTACGGTCTTGGCCCCAGCATTTT.

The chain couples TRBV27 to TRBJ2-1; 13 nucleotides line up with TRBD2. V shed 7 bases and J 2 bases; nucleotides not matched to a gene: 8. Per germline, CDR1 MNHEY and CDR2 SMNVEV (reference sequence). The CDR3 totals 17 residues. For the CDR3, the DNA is TGTGCCAGCACCCCCAGACTAGCGGGAGGACCCTACAATGAGCAGTTCTTC. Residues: CASTPRLAGGPYNEQFF.